The sequence of this T cell receptor beta chain was determined in a study of blood T cell repertoires in COVID-19. CDR1 is SGHTA and CDR2 is FQGTGA in the germline V gene. The CDR3 extends over 14 amino acids. V dropped 1 base and J dropped 4 bases, with 7 bases sitting between them. In the authors' methods: The assay estimated nucleated cells by amplifying reference gene primers. Only in-frame clones appear in the TCRdb table, and some are missing; sequencing was by immunoSEQ multiplex PCR. Clonal size and the V and J genes are those of that table, whereas D and trimming came from the DNA. The sample consists of about 42,000 clones, approximately 81% of them appearing once.

The sequence derives from a woman in her sixties or seventies in a cohort sampled during active COVID-19. Material for sequencing was peripheral blood. V usage is TRBV7-3 and J usage is TRBJ2-2; the D is unclear. The CDR3 nucleotides read TGTGCCAGCAGCTTAAGTGCGGCCACCGGGGAGCTGTTTTTT. It is translated as CASSLSAATGELFF.